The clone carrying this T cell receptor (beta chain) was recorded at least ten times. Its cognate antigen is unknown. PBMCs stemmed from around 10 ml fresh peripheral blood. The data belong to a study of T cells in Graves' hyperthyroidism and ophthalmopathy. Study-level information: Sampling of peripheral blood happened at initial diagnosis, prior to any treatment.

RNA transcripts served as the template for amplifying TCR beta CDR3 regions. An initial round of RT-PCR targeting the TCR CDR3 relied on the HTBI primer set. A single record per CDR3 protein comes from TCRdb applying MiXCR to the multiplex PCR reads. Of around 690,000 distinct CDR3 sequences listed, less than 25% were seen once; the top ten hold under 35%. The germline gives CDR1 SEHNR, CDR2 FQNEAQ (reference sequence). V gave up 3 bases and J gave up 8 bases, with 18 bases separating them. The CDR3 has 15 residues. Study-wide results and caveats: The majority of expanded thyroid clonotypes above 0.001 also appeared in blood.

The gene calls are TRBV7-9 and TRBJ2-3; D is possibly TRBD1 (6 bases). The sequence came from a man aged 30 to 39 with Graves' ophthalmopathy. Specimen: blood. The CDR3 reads CASSFVRDNRATQYF. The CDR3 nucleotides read TGTGCCAGCAGCTTCGTCCGGGACAATAGGGCTACGCAGTATTTT.